This TCR beta chain came from a study of identical twins. Every sampled donor was Caucasian and healthy. The cDNA had a unique molecular identifier and a template-switch universal primer site. TCRdb recomputed calls from the 5' RACE reads with MiXCR, one row per CDR3 protein. The repertoire holds around 650,000 distinct CDR3 sequences, around 7.5% seen once, with less than 2% in the top ten. As regards this clonotype: Its antigen remains unidentified.

Looked up from germline, CDR1 is SGHKS and CDR2 is YYEKEE (reference sequence). V gave up 4 bases and J gave up 1 base; unmatched junction bases: 5. This CDR3 region has 16 residues. Study observations and caveats: An excess of low generation probability was shown by twin-shared out-of-frame alpha sequences.

The sample was also reused in another study, on yellow fever vaccine responses in identical twins.

The sequenced sample was PBMCs. This TCR came from a woman in her late teens or twenties in good health. The rearrangement links TRBV5-5 to TRBJ1-1; TRBD1 matches 12 bases. The CDR3, as DNA: TGTGCCAGCAGCAAGGGACAGGGGGCTCGGAACACTGAAGCTTTCTTT. Residues: CASSKGQGARNTEAFF.